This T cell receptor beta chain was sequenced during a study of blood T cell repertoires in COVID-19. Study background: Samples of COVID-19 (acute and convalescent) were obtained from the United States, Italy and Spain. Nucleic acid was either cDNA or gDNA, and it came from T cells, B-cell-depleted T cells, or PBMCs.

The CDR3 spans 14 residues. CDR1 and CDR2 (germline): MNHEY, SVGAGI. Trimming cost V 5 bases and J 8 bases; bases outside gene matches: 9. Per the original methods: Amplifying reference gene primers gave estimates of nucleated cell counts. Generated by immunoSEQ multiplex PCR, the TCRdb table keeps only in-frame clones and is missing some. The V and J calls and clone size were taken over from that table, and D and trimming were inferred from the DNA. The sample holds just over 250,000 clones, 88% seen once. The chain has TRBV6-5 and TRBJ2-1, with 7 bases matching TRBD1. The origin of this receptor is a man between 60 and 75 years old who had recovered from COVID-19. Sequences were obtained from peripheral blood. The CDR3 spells CASSLDRVRDEQFF. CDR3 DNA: TGTGCCAGCAGTCTCGACAGGGTGAGGGATGAGCAGTTCTTC.